What follows is one T cell receptor (beta chain) and its context. The germline gives CDR1 SGHRS, CDR2 YFSETQ. V shed 4 bases and J shed 3 bases, with 16 bases lying between them. CDR3 length: 15 residues. The data belong to a study of blood T cell repertoires in COVID-19. Generated by immunoSEQ multiplex PCR, the TCRdb table keeps only in-frame clones and is missing some. The sample carries fewer than 500,000 clones, around 89% recorded once. This receptor was identified in a woman aged 25 to 39 with acute or convalescent COVID-19. V and J are TRBV5-1 and TRBJ1-1; a weak D match, TRBD1 (5 bases). The source material was peripheral blood. CDR3: CASSRRPRGDTEAFF. Here the CDR3 DNA reads TGCGCCAGCAGCCGCCGCCCTCGGGGGGACACTGAAGCTTTCTTT.